Shown below are 31 T cell receptor beta chains from a single sample sequenced in a study of Graves' ophthalmopathy and Graves' hyperthyroidism (dated 2018 in TCRdb). The sequencer listed for this sample is Illumina HiSeq 2000. TCR beta CDR3 regions were amplified from RNA transcripts for repertoire sequencing. The first round was an RT-PCR using HTBI primers with the Qiagen OneStep RT-PCR kit, and this first round was followed by a second-round multiplex PCR, then size selection and purification. Using fastp trimming at Q25 and MiXCR clonotype assembly, TCRdb reanalyzed the public sequencing data and kept in-frame beta chains. Rows are unified per CDR3 protein, each entry keeping the most common DNA and genes. The sample includes roughly 380,000 distinct CDR3 sequences, with over 15% observed a single time. The ten top clones hold roughly 7% of the sample. The sample consisted of peripheral blood. These receptors originate from a woman aged 18-29 years with stable Graves' hyperthyroidism. Donor details come from another sample of the same person, matched by shared clones.

This clonotype was picked up many times. This CDR3 reads CASRRTGFYGYTF. CDR3 nucleotides: TGTGCCAGCAGGCGGACAGGGTTCTATGGCTACACCTTC. The gene calls are TRBV12-3 or TRBV12-4 and TRBJ1-2; the match to TRBD1 covers 8 bases. The CDR3 spans 13 residues. The J segment lost 4 bases and the V segment lost 6 bases, leaving 4 bases of the junction unmatched.

This clonotype was counted at least ten times. This chain connects TRBV11-3 to TRBJ1-3, with D possibly being TRBD1 (5 bases). The germline V gene encodes CDR1 SGHNT and CDR2 YENEEA. The V and J ends lost 1 base and 0 bases respectively, with 7 bases between them. This CDR3 region has 15 residues. CDR3 region: CASSLGQFSGNTIYF. The CDR3 DNA reads as TGTGCCAGCAGCTTAGGACAGTTCTCTGGAAACACCATATATTTT.

This chain joins TRBV5-1 and TRBJ2-3, with D maybe TRBD2 (6 bases). This CDR3 comprises 15 residues. The germline V gene has CDR1 SGHRS and CDR2 YFSETQ. Trimming left V 7 bases short and J 2 bases short, with 17 bases between. The CDR3 region is CASGPGRDFTDTQYF. CDR3 sequence (DNA): TGCGCCAGCGGCCCGGGACGGGACTTCACAGATACGCAGTATTTT.

There are a few counts of this clonotype. The gene calls are TRBV5-4 and TRBJ1-1; D is ambiguous. Germline values: CDR1 SGHNT, CDR2 YYREEE (reference sequence). Trimming removed 4 bases at V and 1 base at J, with 11 bases between. The CDR3 covers 14 residues. CDR3 in DNA: TGTGCCAGCAGCCCATGGATGGGGAACACTGAAGCTTTCTTT. This translates into CASSPWMGNTEAFF.

This sequence joins TRBV6-1 and TRBJ1-2, with a possible D match to TRBD1 (5 bases). Germline-derived CDR1 and CDR2 are MNHNS and SASEGT. This CDR3 has 12 amino acids. Trimming took off 7 bases at V and 3 bases at J, with 9 bases between the two ends. The CDR3 DNA follows: TGTGCCAGCAAGGTACAGGACTATGGCTACACCTTC. Protein sequence: CASKVQDYGYTF.

This clonotype was counted at least ten times. This chain connects TRBV7-8 to TRBJ2-2; D possibly corresponds to TRBD2 (5 bases). The germline V and J ends were trimmed by 1 base and 5 bases, with 14 bases remaining between them. The germline gives CDR1 SGHVS, CDR2 FQNEAQ. This CDR3 region has 16 residues. The CDR3 spells CASSLVNFRGTGELFF. DNA for the CDR3: TGTGCCAGCAGCTTAGTAAACTTCCGAGGGACCGGGGAGCTGTTTTTT.

This clonotype has only a few counts. The CDR3 region has the DNA TGCAGTGCTAGAGATCGACTCCTGTGGAATTCACCCCTCCACTTT. This gives the protein CSARDRLLWNSPLHF. The chain joins TRBV20-1 to TRBJ1-6; D gene uncertain. CDR3 length equals 15 residues. From germline, CDR1 is DFQATT and CDR2 SNEGSKA (reference sequence). V lost 0 bases and J lost 7, with 13 bases in between.

This clonotype has at least ten counts. The rearrangement links TRBV7-9 to TRBJ1-2; no definite D call. Trimming took off 1 base at V and 4 bases at J, with 4 bases between the two ends. This CDR3 has 12 amino acids. Per germline, CDR1 SEHNR and CDR2 FQNEAQ (reference sequence). CDR3 coding DNA: TGTGCCAGCAGCTTAGTCAGCTATGGCTACACCTTC. Encoded protein: CASSLVSYGYTF.

This clonotype was seen repeatedly, ten times or more. This chain uses TRBV12-3 or TRBV12-4 with TRBJ2-7; weak D call: TRBD1 (6 bases). This CDR3 comprises 13 residues. Trimming took off 2 bases at V and 7 bases at J, with 12 bases between the two ends. The CDR3 nucleotides read TGTGCCAGCAGTTTAAACGACAGGCGGGAGCAGTACTTC. It yields the protein CASSLNDRREQYF.

This clonotype occurred many times. The chain links TRBV6-1 to TRBJ1-3, with a tentative D call TRBD1 (5 bases). V dropped 5 bases and J dropped 3 bases, with 14 bases sitting between them. CDR1 is MNHNS, CDR2 SASEGT, per germline. The CDR3 is 15 residues long. CDR3 DNA sequence: TGTGCCAGCAGTATCGGACAAGCCCTTGGAAACACCATATATTTT. Residues: CASSIGQALGNTIYF.

This clonotype was recorded at least ten times. The rearrangement uses TRBV11-1 and TRBJ1-1; tentative D call: TRBD1 (6 bases). V lost 8 bases and J lost 4, with 26 bases in between. This CDR3 is built from 17 residues. Germline V gene sequence: CDR1 SGHAT, CDR2 FQDESV (reference sequence). The CDR3 region has the DNA TGTGCCAGCCAAGGAACAGGGCGCCTTTGGTTTGGCACTGAAGCTTTCTTT. Encoded protein: CASQGTGRLWFGTEAFF.

This clonotype was observed at least ten times. V and J are TRBV28 and TRBJ2-2, with 12 bases matching TRBD1. After removal of 4 bases from V and 7 bases from J, the junction contained 7 bases not matched to a gene. This CDR3 contains 16 residues. The germline CDR1 and CDR2 sequences are MDHEN and SYDVKM. The DNA of the CDR3 is TGTGCCAGCAGTTCATGGGACAGGGGGCGGATCGGGGAGCTGTTTTTT. It encodes CASSSWDRGRIGELFF.

About this clonotype itself: It may be a read error: a sequence one base away is much more abundant. The chain carries TRBV12-3 or TRBV12-4 and TRBJ2-5; 9 positions agree with TRBD2. The CDR3 extends over 16 amino acids. V was clipped by 1 base and J by 0 bases; unmatched bases: 3. CDR3: CASSLVASGDQETQYF. CDR3 nucleotide sequence: TGTGCCAGCAGTTTAGTGGCTAGCGGGGACCAAGAGACCCAGTACTTC.

This clonotype was picked up many times. The genes are TRBV25-1 and TRBJ1-1; D is ambiguous. From germline, CDR1 is MGHDK and CDR2 SYGVNS. There are 14 residues in the CDR3. V dropped 4 bases and J dropped 0 bases, with 9 bases sitting between them. The CDR3 region has the DNA TGTGCCAGCAGTGGTACCAGAATGAACACTGAAGCTTTCTTT. Its translation is CASSGTRMNTEAFF.

This clonotype was counted many times. The chain has TRBV29-1 and TRBJ2-7; 9 bases match TRBD1. Germline loops: CDR1 SQVTM, CDR2 ANQGSEA. V was pared by 5 bases and J by 3 bases, with 2 bases of the junction left unmatched. This CDR3 has 12 residues. CDR3 amino acids: CSVRTGDYEQYF. CDR3 sequence (DNA): TGCAGCGTTCGGACAGGGGACTACGAGCAGTACTTC.

This clonotype was counted at least ten times. This sequence joins TRBV20-1 and TRBJ1-1; possibly TRBD1 for D (6 bases). V dropped 8 bases and J dropped 0 bases, with 19 bases sitting between them. The CDR3 contains 15 residues. Germline lookup yields CDR1 DFQATT and CDR2 SNEGSKA (reference sequence). CDR3 residues: CSPSNPDSLNTEAFF. The DNA for the CDR3 is TGCAGTCCCTCAAATCCGGACAGCTTGAACACTGAAGCTTTCTTT.

This clonotype was found a few times. This sequence joins TRBV12-3 or TRBV12-4 and TRBJ2-4; 10 nucleotides line up with TRBD1. Trimming removed 6 bases from V and 0 bases from J; junction bases left unmatched: 17. This CDR3 contains 20 residues. The CDR3 coding sequence is TGTGCCAGCAGCCGAGACGACAGGGGGCGAATGATGCTAGCCAAAAACATTCAGTACTTC. As protein: CASSRDDRGRMMLAKNIQYF.

This clonotype was seen many times. The chain couples TRBV12-3 or TRBV12-4 to TRBJ2-7; 8 positions agree with TRBD2. Trimming removed 3 bases from V and 6 bases from J; junction bases left unmatched: 4. CDR3 length equals 13 residues. CDR3 residues: CASSFGGAAEQYF. The CDR3 region has the DNA TGTGCCAGCAGTTTCGGGGGGGCGGCCGAGCAGTACTTC.

This clonotype has a count of ten or more. The chain carries TRBV24-1 and TRBJ1-5, with D unresolved. Trimming left V 0 bases short and J 5 bases short, with 7 bases between. The germline V gene has CDR1 KGHDR and CDR2 SFDVKD. The CDR3 is 14 residues long. CDR3 in DNA: TGTGCCACCAGTGATTTGGACCAATATCAGCCCCAGCATTTT. It is translated as CATSDLDQYQPQHF.

The table lists this clonotype with many counts. This chain links TRBV5-1 with TRBJ1-1; a weak D match, TRBD1 (6 bases). With 4 bases removed from V and 3 bases from J, the gap between germline ends came to 19 bases. The germline CDR1 and CDR2 sequences are SGHRS and YFSETQ. This CDR3 has 16 residues. In nucleotides, the CDR3 is TGCGCCAGCAGCCCTAATCTTAGGGGGGCAGACACTGAAGCTTTCTTT. Its translation: CASSPNLRGADTEAFF. The full variable domain, in which reference TRBV5-1 and TRBJ1-1 provide the parts outside the CDR3, is KAGVTQTPRYLIKTRGQQVTLSCSPISGHRSVSWYQQTPGQGLQFLFEYFSETQRNKGNFPGRFSGRQFSNSRSEMNVSTLELGDSALYLCASSPNLRGADTEAFFGQGTRLTVV.

V gene TRBV6-1 combines with J gene TRBJ2-2, with D perhaps matching TRBD1 or TRBD2 (6 bases each). Germline V gives CDR1 MNHNS, CDR2 SASEGT. Trimming cost V 4 bases and J 12 bases, with 12 bases left between them. CDR3 length equals 12 residues. The CDR3 is CASSAGGGQLFF. The CDR3 region has the DNA TGTGCCAGCAGTGCCGGGGGCGGACAGCTGTTTTTT.

This clonotype was seen repeatedly, ten times or more. The chain employs TRBV12-3 or TRBV12-4 and TRBJ1-3; 7 bases fit TRBD1. Unmatched junction bases numbered 7, after V lost 7 bases and J lost 4 bases. This CDR3 spans 14 amino acids. This chain's CDR3 is CASTKDRSGNTIYF. In DNA form, the CDR3 reads TGTGCCAGCACTAAGGACAGGTCAGGAAACACCATATATTTT.

This clonotype was found many times. V gene TRBV6-4 combines with J gene TRBJ2-4, with 9 bases aligning to TRBD2. Germline lookup yields CDR1 MRHNA and CDR2 SNTAGT. V was pared by 6 bases and J by 0 bases, with 15 bases of the junction left unmatched. The CDR3 runs to 19 residues. CDR3 sequence (DNA): TGTGCCAGCAGCCGGTTTAAGGCTAGCGGGGACTTAGCCAAAAACATTCAGTACTTC. This encodes CASSRFKASGDLAKNIQYF.

This clonotype was detected only a few times. This sequence joins TRBV12-3 or TRBV12-4 and TRBJ1-1; TRBD1 aligns across 9 bases. This CDR3 comprises 16 residues. V lost 0 bases to trimming and J lost 5 bases; unmatched junction nucleotides: 7. CDR3 in DNA: TGTGCCAGCAGTTTAGCACCACAGGGGGCGGAGACTGAAGCTTTCTTT. Its translation is CASSLAPQGAETEAFF.

This clonotype was observed many times. Being one base from a much bigger clone, this may be a read error. V and J are TRBV9 and TRBJ2-5, with D possibly being TRBD2 (6 bases). The CDR3 runs to 13 residues. Trimming removed 4 bases at V and 5 bases at J, with 12 bases between. Germline loops: CDR1 SGDLS, CDR2 YYNGEE. CDR3 bases: TGTGCCAGCAGCTTACAGGCGGGGGAGACCCAGTACTTC. This translates into CASSLQAGETQYF.

This clonotype was recorded many times. The chain links TRBV6-2 or TRBV6-3 to TRBJ1-6, with TRBD1 matching 10 bases. The germline V gene has CDR1 MNHEY and CDR2 SVGEGT. This CDR3 region has 18 residues. The V gene end was trimmed by 6 bases and the J gene end by 10 bases; junction bases not matched to a gene: 18. The CDR3 loop reads CASSFGRDRGLLRSPLHF. CDR3 nucleotides: TGTGCCAGCAGCTTTGGCCGGGACAGGGGACTTTTGCGGTCACCCCTCCACTTT.

This clonotype was counted ten times or more. The chain has TRBV27 and TRBJ1-1, with TRBD1 matching over 8 bases. Per the germline V gene, CDR1 is MNHEY and CDR2 is SMNVEV (reference sequence). V lost 2 bases to trimming and J lost 0 bases; unmatched junction nucleotides: 2. CDR3 size: 15 residues. The CDR3 DNA sequence: TGTGCCAGCAGTTTACAGGACAGGGTGAACACTGAAGCTTTCTTT. It translates to CASSLQDRVNTEAFF.

This chain joins TRBV9 and TRBJ1-1; D call uncertain. The V end was cut by 0 bases, the J end by 3 bases, with 21 bases between. The CDR3 loop spans 18 amino acids. The germline V gene has CDR1 SGDLS and CDR2 YYNGEE. CDR3 loop: CASSVAMGPGRADTEAFF. CDR3 bases: TGTGCCAGCAGCGTAGCCATGGGTCCCGGACGGGCGGACACTGAAGCTTTCTTT.

V usage is TRBV3-1 and J usage is TRBJ1-2; 10 nucleotides line up with TRBD1. The CDR3 is 13 amino acids. Looked up from germline, CDR1 is LGHDT and CDR2 is YNNKEL (reference sequence). Losses at the gene ends were 7 bases for V and 6 bases for J; bases not matched to a gene: 5. CDR3 bases: TGTGCCAGCATCGGGACAGGGGTCGATGGCTACACCTTC. Its protein is CASIGTGVDGYTF.

The chain combines TRBV7-3 with TRBJ2-7, with D hard to call. Trimming cost V 5 bases and J 0 bases, with 14 bases left between them. Germline V gene data show CDR1 as SGHTA and CDR2 as FQGTGA. The CDR3 has 15 amino acids. For the CDR3, the DNA is TGTGCCAGCAGCCCCGAGACCGGGTCCTCCTACGAGCAGTACTTC. Translation gives CASSPETGSSYEQYF.

This clonotype was observed many times. The V and J genes are TRBV6-1 and TRBJ2-2; 10 nucleotides match TRBD2. V shed 4 bases and J 7 bases; nucleotides not matched to a gene: 6. The CDR3 is made up of 15 amino acids. Germline V gives CDR1 MNHNS, CDR2 SASEGT. DNA of the CDR3: TGTGCCAGCAGTGCGAGCGGGGGGGCGGTCGGGGAGCTGTTTTTT. It codes for CASSASGGAVGELFF.